The clone carrying this T cell receptor (beta chain) was seen a few times. Its specificity is unknown. RNA transcripts provided the source from which TCR beta CDR3 regions were amplified. Primed by the HTBI set, a first-round RT-PCR was run on the TCR CDR3. Each CDR3 protein gets one entry after TCRdb re-called the multiplex PCR reads with MiXCR. The table shows more than 500,000 distinct CDR3 sequences, with around 15% occurring only once. The data were taken from a study of T cells in Graves' hyperthyroidism and ophthalmopathy. Fresh peripheral blood, about 9.9 ml, yielded the PBMCs. The study's findings and limits: Ophthalmopathy prediction by the model preceded onset by a median about 6 months. Expanded thyroid clonotypes (above 0.001) were mostly also found in blood.

Germline values: CDR1 LNHDA, CDR2 SQIVND (reference sequence). The CDR3 spans 19 residues. The V segment lost 5 bases and the J segment 8 bases; nucleotides outside the gene matches: 15. This TCR derives from a woman in her twenties or thirties with Graves' ophthalmopathy. The chain joins TRBV19 to TRBJ2-1; 16 positions agree with TRBD2. Material for sequencing was blood. CDR3 amino acids: CASSEESGTSGRARDEQFF. The CDR3 nucleotides read TGTGCCAGTAGTGAAGAGTCCGGGACTAGCGGGAGGGCCAGGGATGAGCAGTTCTTC.